The T cell receptor beta chain under discussion was sequenced for a study of molecular identifiers for immune sequencing clone quantification. Study findings and constraints: Reportedly, one cell's Jurkat TCR RNA was detected within 1,100,000 naive CD8 cells.

Naive CD8 T cells underwent sorting with the CD8+CD4-CCR7+CD45RA+ definition. Looked up from germline, CDR1 is LGHNA and CDR2 is YSLEER. There are 13 residues in the CDR3. Previously described methods and listed TCR primers produced bulk TCR libraries. One entry per CDR3 protein, called by TCRdb with MiXCR from the PCR reads. The profile covers 490,000 or so distinct CDR3 sequences, with around 23% appearing a single time and approximately 0.8% taken by the ten largest. On this clonotype itself: Its antigen is undetermined. At one end the junction does not follow the germline gene, possibly because of a read error.

The J gene is TRBJ2-3, the V gene TRBV4-3; no reliable D call. The sequencing input was naive CD8+ T cells from blood, with Jurkat cell RNA spiked in. Subset noted: FACS-sorted CD8+CD4-CCR7+CD45RA+ naive T cells. The clonotype comes from a human donor in good health. Some libraries in this study had Jurkat cell RNA spiked in. The CDR3: CARRQARPDTQYF. The CDR3 DNA is TGCGCCCGCCGCCAAGCCCGCCCCGATACGCAATATTTT.